The 24 T cell receptor beta chains below all came from one sample that was sequenced in a study of cytotoxic CD8 clonotypes in ibrutinib-treated CLL. Measured with immunoSEQ multiplex PCR; TCRdb has only the in-frame clones, and not every one. Among under 200,000 clones listed, 81% were seen once. The sequences come from PBMCs, collected after 12 months of ibrutinib treatment. All receptors derive from a human donor with chronic lymphocytic leukemia.

This chain links TRBV18 with TRBJ1-2; perhaps TRBD1 as D (5 bases). CDR1 and CDR2 from the germline V gene are KGHSH and LQKENI. The CDR3 is 15 amino acids. V was trimmed by 0 bases and J by 4 bases, leaving 12 bases between them. CDR3 in DNA: TGTGCCAGCTCACCACCGGCAGGGAGGGGCTATGGCTACACCTTC. Amino acid sequence: CASSPPAGRGYGYTF.

This clone was seen once. The V gene is TRBV28, the J gene TRBJ2-7; 7 bases are shared with TRBD1. The junction had 18 bases not matched to a gene; V was cut back by 6 bases and J by 1 base. The germline V gene has CDR1 MDHEN and CDR2 SYDVKM. The CDR3 loop spans 18 amino acids. This chain's CDR3 is CASRPPEQGISISYEQYF. CDR3 nucleotide sequence: TGTGCCAGCAGACCCCCCGAACAGGGGATCTCGATTTCCTACGAGCAGTACTTC.

The chain couples TRBV19 to TRBJ1-2; D is uncertain. The CDR3 has 11 residues. The germline V gene has CDR1 LNHDA and CDR2 SQIVND (reference sequence). V was cut by 5 bases and J by 8 bases, with 9 bases left in between. The CDR3: CASSSVGGYTF. For the CDR3, the DNA is TGTGCCAGTAGTTCCGTGGGGGGCTACACCTTC. Full variable domain (rest looked up from reference TRBV19 and TRBJ1-2): DGGITQSPKYLFRKEGQNVTLSCEQNLNHDAMYWYRQDPGQGLRLIYYSQIVNDFQKGDIAEGYSVSREKKESFPLTVTSAQKNPTAFYLCASSSVGGYTFGSGTRLTVV.

The rearrangement uses TRBV30 and TRBJ2-3, with D possibly matching TRBD1 (6 bases). The ends were cut back, 1 base at V and 0 bases at J, with 11 bases in the middle. Germline CDR1 GTSNPN, CDR2 SVGIG (reference sequence). This CDR3 contains 15 residues. CDR3 DNA sequence: TGTGCCTGGAGTGGGGGGCAGAGAAGCACAGATACGCAGTATTTT. This translates into CAWSGGQRSTDTQYF.

This clone is a singleton in its sample. The rearrangement joins TRBV28 to TRBJ1-1; D is unresolved. CDR1 MDHEN and CDR2 SYDVKM come from the germline V gene. The length of the CDR3 is 14 residues. V lost 5 bases and J 1 base, leaving 11 bases between the germline ends. The CDR3: CASSPPNRNTEAFF. DNA for the CDR3: TGTGCCAGCAGTCCCCCTAACCGGAACACTGAAGCTTTCTTT.

The genes are TRBV5-4 and TRBJ1-2, with D possibly matching TRBD1 (6 bases). Trimming left V 4 bases short and J 0 bases short, with 22 bases between. From germline, CDR1 is SGHNT and CDR2 YYREEE (reference sequence). This CDR3 is 18 amino acids long. CDR3 bases: TGTGCCAGCAGCCGCCCACCGGGACAAGATTTAGCTAACTATGGCTACACCTTC. It encodes CASSRPPGQDLANYGYTF.

CDR3 region: CASRQLGGAYGYTF. The CDR3 DNA is TGTGCCAGCAGGCAACTAGGGGGCGCATATGGCTACACCTTC. The chain recombines TRBV6-6 with TRBJ1-2; 7 bases map to TRBD1. V was clipped by 6 bases and J by 5 bases; unmatched bases: 9. Germline assignment: CDR1 MNHNY and CDR2 SVGAGI (reference sequence). This CDR3 comprises 14 residues.

This clone was seen a handful of times. The chain links TRBV10-3 to TRBJ2-1, with D hard to call. V lost 2 bases, J lost 6 bases, and 14 bases lay in between. The germline gives CDR1 ENHRY, CDR2 SYGVKD. The CDR3 is 15 residues long. CDR3 DNA sequence: TGTGCCATCAGTGAGCCGGTTGAGTACCGCAATGAGCAGTTCTTC. It codes for CAISEPVEYRNEQFF.

The chain joins TRBV30 to TRBJ2-5; 10 bases agree with TRBD2. The CDR3 covers 14 residues. Germline V gene data show CDR1 as GTSNPN and CDR2 as SVGIG (reference sequence). The J segment lost 7 bases and the V segment lost 1 base, leaving 6 bases of the junction unmatched. CDR3 sequence reads: CAWSGSGGLRTQYF. CDR3 bases: TGTGCCTGGAGTGGTAGCGGGGGGTTAAGGACCCAGTACTTC.

The gene calls are TRBV28 and TRBJ2-7; 8 nucleotides match TRBD2. Trimming removed 5 bases from V and 3 bases from J; junction bases left unmatched: 9. Germline V gives CDR1 MDHEN, CDR2 SYDVKM. The CDR3 length is 15 residues. Here the CDR3 DNA reads TGTGCCAGCAGTCCCCTCGGGGGGGCCCACTACGAGCAGTACTTC. Amino acids: CASSPLGGAHYEQYF.

This clone was found once. The chain employs TRBV23-1 and TRBJ2-1; 9 nucleotides line up with TRBD2. TRBV23-1 is recorded as an ORF, its role being uncertain. V dropped 0 bases and J dropped 1; count of bases not matched to a gene: 10. The CDR3 covers 19 residues. The CDR3 DNA is TGCGCCAGCAGTCAATCCCCGGGATGGCGGGAGGGTTCCTACAATGAGCAGTTCTTC. Translating it yields CASSQSPGWREGSYNEQFF.

This chain's CDR3 is CASSVGFQETQYF. The CDR3 DNA reads TGTGCCAGCAGCGTAGGGTTTCAAGAGACCCAGTACTTC. This chain uses TRBV9 with TRBJ2-5; no definite D call. Germline V lookup: CDR1 SGDLS, CDR2 YYNGEE. The CDR3 spans 13 residues. Trimming removed 0 bases from V and 2 bases from J, with 5 bases in between.

The rearrangement joins TRBV4-3 to TRBJ1-4; the match to TRBD1 covers 9 bases. Germline assignment: CDR1 LGHNA and CDR2 YSLEER. This CDR3 comprises 16 residues. Trimming cost V 1 base and J 8 bases; bases outside gene matches: 8. The CDR3 DNA reads TGCGCCAGCAGCCAAGCCCCGGACAGGGGAAGGGAAAAACTGTTTTTT. Its protein is CASSQAPDRGREKLFF.

The CDR3 nucleotides read TGTGCCAGGGGGGTAGCGGGAGGGCGGTCGAACACCGGGGAGCTGTTTTTT. Translation: CARGVAGGRSNTGELFF. This chain links TRBV12-1 with TRBJ2-2; the D call of TRBD2 is as the table states it, not checked on the DNA. TRBV12-1 is assigned pseudogene status. The CDR3 is made up of 17 amino acids.

J is TRBJ2-4 and V is TRBV6-5; D possibly corresponds to TRBD2 (5 bases). The germline gives CDR1 MNHEY, CDR2 SVGAGI. Trimming removed 5 bases from V and 3 bases from J, with 14 bases in between. This CDR3 has 15 residues. CDR3 DNA sequence: TGTGCCAGCAGTCTCGGGGTCGTTGGCAAAAACATTCAGTACTTC. As protein: CASSLGVVGKNIQYF.

CDR3 region: CASSLRRDSYEQYF. CDR3 bases: TGTGCCAGCAGCTTACGCCGGGACTCCTACGAGCAGTACTTC. The V and J genes are TRBV7-3 and TRBJ2-7; perhaps TRBD2 as D (5 bases). Per the germline V gene, CDR1 is SGHTA and CDR2 is FQGTGA. The length of the CDR3 is 14 residues. Trimming took 2 bases from V and 0 from J, leaving 8 bases between them.

This clone was found a few times. The rearrangement joins TRBV7-3 to TRBJ1-2; D is uncertain. This CDR3 comprises 13 residues. CDR1 is SGHTA, CDR2 FQGTGA, per germline. V lost 5 bases to trimming and J lost 3 bases, with 10 bases between them. CDR3 sequence reads: CASSPRGDYGYTF. In DNA, the CDR3 is TGTGCCAGCAGCCCCCGGGGAGACTATGGCTACACCTTC.

This sequence joins TRBV29-1 and TRBJ2-3, with D possibly being TRBD2 (6 bases). Trimming removed 3 bases from V and 2 bases from J, with 27 bases in between. Germline V gene sequence: CDR1 SQVTM, CDR2 ANQGSEA. The CDR3 is made up of 19 amino acids. The CDR3: CSVEDGGLSRDSLTDTQYF. CDR3 nucleotide sequence: TGCAGCGTTGAGGACGGTGGACTATCTCGGGACTCCCTCACAGATACGCAGTATTTT.

The chain combines TRBV10-3 with TRBJ2-5, with 8 bases that match TRBD2. V lost 5 bases to trimming and J lost 0 bases; unmatched junction nucleotides: 2. The CDR3 runs 14 residues. Germline V gene data show CDR1 as ENHRY and CDR2 as SYGVKD. CDR3 sequence: CAISIAGNQETQYF. In nucleotides, the CDR3 is TGTGCCATCAGTATAGCGGGGAACCAAGAGACCCAGTACTTC.

The CDR3 region has the DNA TGTGCCAGCAGTTTAAGGAACAGGAACACTGAAGCTTTCTTT. Translating gives CASSLRNRNTEAFF. The genes are TRBV28 and TRBJ1-1, with D hard to call. This CDR3 region has 14 residues. CDR1 is MDHEN, CDR2 SYDVKM, per germline. V was pared by 2 bases and J by 1 base, with 8 bases between.

V and J are TRBV2 and TRBJ1-6; possibly TRBD1 for D (5 bases). There are 16 residues in the CDR3. CDR1 and CDR2 (germline): SNHLY, FYNNEI. Trimming cost V 2 bases and J 6 bases, with 14 bases left between them. Here the CDR3 DNA reads TGTGCCAGCAGTGAACGGGACCCAGGGAGTAATTCACCCCTCCACTTT. As protein: CASSERDPGSNSPLHF.

The genes are TRBV5-4 and TRBJ1-4; D is possibly TRBD1 (6 bases). V shed 0 bases and J shed 6 bases, with 9 bases lying between them. Germline CDR1 reads SGHNT; CDR2 reads YYREEE (reference sequence). CDR3 length: 14 residues. CDR3 coding DNA: TGTGCCAGCAGCTTGGAGGGGGGAGATGAAAAACTGTTTTTT. Protein: CASSLEGGDEKLFF.

This clone was observed once. CDR3 loop: CASIPTFLGDGKEQYF. The CDR3 DNA is TGTGCCAGCATTCCCACCTTCTTGGGGGACGGAAAAGAGCAGTACTTC. V gene TRBV28 combines with J gene TRBJ2-7; D might be TRBD1 or TRBD2, each matching 5 bases. CDR1 MDHEN and CDR2 SYDVKM come from the germline V gene. The CDR3 covers 16 residues. V dropped 7 bases and J dropped 7 bases, with 26 bases sitting between them.

The chain combines TRBV18 with TRBJ2-3; a possible D gene is TRBD1 (5 bases). The V and J ends lost 5 bases and 5 bases respectively, with 17 bases between them. The CDR3 is 15 residues long. Germline values: CDR1 KGHSH, CDR2 LQKENI. In DNA, the CDR3 is TGTGCCAGCTCAAGGGGTCCCTTACCGCTAGATACGCAGTATTTT. This sequence encodes CASSRGPLPLDTQYF.